The T cell receptor beta chain described here comes from a study of cytotoxic CD8 clonotypes in ibrutinib-treated CLL. About the study: Partial responders around 24, complete 2; roughly 12 progressed and some 14 stayed in remission by median 68 months.

Points from the study as a whole: Public clonotypes proved infrequent, and on treatment they shrank or remained steady.

As concerns this clone: Its target is unknown.

Germline loops: CDR1 LNHDA, CDR2 SQIVND (reference sequence). V was clipped by 6 bases and J by 1 base, with 9 bases between them. This CDR3 has 13 amino acids. The method was immunoSEQ multiplex PCR; TCRdb's version includes in-frame clones alone and lacks a portion of them. The sample carries about 200,000 clones, around 70% recorded once. The sample in question was PBMCs, obtained after 12 months of ibrutinib treatment. The chain couples TRBV19 to TRBJ1-1; D is unclear. This TCR derives from a human donor with chronic lymphocytic leukemia. The CDR3 region has the DNA TGTGCCAGTAGACACCAGCAGAACACTGAAGCTTTCTTT. Translation gives CASRHQQNTEAFF.